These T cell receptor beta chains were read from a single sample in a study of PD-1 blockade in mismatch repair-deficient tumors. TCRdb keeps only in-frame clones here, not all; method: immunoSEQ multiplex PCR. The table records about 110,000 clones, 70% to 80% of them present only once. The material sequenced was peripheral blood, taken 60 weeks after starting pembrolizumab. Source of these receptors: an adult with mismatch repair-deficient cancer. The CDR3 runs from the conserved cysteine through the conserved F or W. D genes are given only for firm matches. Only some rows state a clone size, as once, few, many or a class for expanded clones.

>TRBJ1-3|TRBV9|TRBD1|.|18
TGTGCCAGCAGCGTAGATCCTACCAAGACAGGGGGCGAGGTCACCATATATTTT
CASSVDPTKTGGEVTIYF
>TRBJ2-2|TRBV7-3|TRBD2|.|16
TGTGCCAGCAGCTTACTCTCTAGCGGTAACACCGGGGAGCTGTTTTTT
CASSLLSSGNTGELFF
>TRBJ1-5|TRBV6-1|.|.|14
TGTGCCACGGCCCAGGGGAATCTAGATCAGCCCCAGCATTTT
CATAQGNLDQPQHF
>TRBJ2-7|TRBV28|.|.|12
TGTGCCAGCAGTCCTCCAGGTCTCGAGCAGTACTTC
CASSPPGLEQYF
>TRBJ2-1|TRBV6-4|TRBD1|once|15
TGTGCCAGCAGTTCAGGGACAGGGGGTTTAGATGAGCAGTTCTTC
CASSSGTGGLDEQFF
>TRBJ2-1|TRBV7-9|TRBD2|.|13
TGTGCCAGCACCAAGCGGGAGGGCAATGAGCAGTTCTTC
CASTKREGNEQFF
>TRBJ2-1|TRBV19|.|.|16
TGTGCCAGTAGTATAGCCCGGGGGCCGGCGTACAATGAGCAGTTCTTC
CASSIARGPAYNEQFF
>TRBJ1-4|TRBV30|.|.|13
TGTGCCTGGACCGGGAACCCTCATGAAAAACTGTTTTTT
CAWTGNPHEKLFF
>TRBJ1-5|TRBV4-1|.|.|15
TGCGCCAGCAGCCAAGATTCGGGGGCTAGTCAGCCCCAGCATTTT
CASSQDSGASQPQHF
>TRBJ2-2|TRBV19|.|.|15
TGTGCCAGTAGGATTGCAGCCCAGAACACCGGGGAGCTGTTTTTT
CASRIAAQNTGELFF
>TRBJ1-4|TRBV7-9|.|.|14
TGTGCCAGCAGCTTAGGGACAGAAAATGAAAAACTGTTTTTT
CASSLGTENEKLFF
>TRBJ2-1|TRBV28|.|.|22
TGTGCCAGCAGTTTCCCTCCACTATATTCTACTATTCAGACCAGCTCCTACAATGAGCAGTTCTTC
CASSFPPLYSTIQTSSYNEQFF
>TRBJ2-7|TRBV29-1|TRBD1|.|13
TGCAGCGCCGGGAGGGACAGGGGTTACGAGCAGTACTTC
CSAGRDRGYEQYF
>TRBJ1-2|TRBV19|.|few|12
TGTGCCAGTAGTATAGACACCTATGGCTACACCTTC
CASSIDTYGYTF
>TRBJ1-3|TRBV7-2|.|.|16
TGTGCCAGCAGCTTAGTTTCAGGGTCGGCTAGAAACACCATATATTTT
CASSLVSGSARNTIYF
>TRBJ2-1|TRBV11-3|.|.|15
TGTGCCAGCAGCTTAGATCCCGCGGCCTACAATGAGCAGTTCTTC
CASSLDPAAYNEQFF
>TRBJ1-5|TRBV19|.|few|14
TGTGCCAGTAGCCCCGTGGGTTTCAATCAGCCCCAGCATTTT
CASSPVGFNQPQHF
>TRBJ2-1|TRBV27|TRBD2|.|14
TGTGCCAGCAGTTTATTAGCGGGAGGCGGGGAGCAGTTCTTC
CASSLLAGGGEQFF
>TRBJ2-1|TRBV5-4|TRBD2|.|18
TGTGCCAGCAGACCCACCCCCCCGGGCGGGAGGGCCTACAATGAGCAGTTCTTC
CASRPTPPGGRAYNEQFF
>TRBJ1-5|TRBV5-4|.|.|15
TGTGCCAGCAGCTTGGGAGGGGAGGTTAATCAGCCCCAGCATTTT
CASSLGGEVNQPQHF
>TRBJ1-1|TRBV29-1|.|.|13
TGCAGCGTTGTCCCCAGGGCAAACACTGAAGCTTTCTTT
CSVVPRANTEAFF
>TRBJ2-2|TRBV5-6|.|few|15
TGTGCCAGCAGCTTACTAGGTCCGAACACCGGGGAGCTGTTTTTT
CASSLLGPNTGELFF
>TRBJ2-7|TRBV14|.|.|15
TGTGCCAGCAGCCAAGAACGTGGAATGACCTACGAGCAGTACTTC
CASSQERGMTYEQYF
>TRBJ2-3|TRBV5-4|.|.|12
TGTGCCACCGGGACTGGGGGAGATACGCAGTATTTT
CATGTGGDTQYF
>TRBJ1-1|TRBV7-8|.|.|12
TGTGCCAGCAGCCCAAGGGACACTGAAGCTTTCTTT
CASSPRDTEAFF
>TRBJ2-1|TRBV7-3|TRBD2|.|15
TGTGCCAGCAGCTTCCCCGGGACTAGCGGAGATGAGCAGTTCTTC
CASSFPGTSGDEQFF
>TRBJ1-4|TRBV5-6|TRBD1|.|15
TGTGCCAGCAGCTACAGGGGGACAACTAATGAAAAACTGTTTTTT
CASSYRGTTNEKLFF
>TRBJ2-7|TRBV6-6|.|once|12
TGTGCCAGCAGTTACTCGTTGGGGGAGCAGTACTTC
CASSYSLGEQYF
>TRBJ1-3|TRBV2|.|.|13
TGTGCCAGCAGTCCCCCCGCTGGAAACACCATATATTTT
CASSPPAGNTIYF
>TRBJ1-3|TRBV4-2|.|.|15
TGTGCCAGCAGCCAAGCGGAGGGGGCTGGAAACACCATATATTTT
CASSQAEGAGNTIYF
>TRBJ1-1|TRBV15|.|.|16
TGTGCCACCAGCAGTTGGGGCGGGGGGATGAACACTGAAGCTTTCTTT
CATSSWGGGMNTEAFF
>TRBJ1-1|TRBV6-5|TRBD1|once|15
TGTGCCAGCAGTTACTCGGGGACAGGGGGCACTGAAGCTTTCTTT
CASSYSGTGGTEAFF
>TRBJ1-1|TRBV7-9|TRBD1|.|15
TGTGCCAGCAGCTTAATAGAGGGGGCTCGGACTGAAGCTTTCTTT
CASSLIEGARTEAFF
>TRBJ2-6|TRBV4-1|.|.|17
TGCGCCAGCAGCCTGGACGGTGCCGTCTCTGGGGCCAACGTCCTGACTTTC
CASSLDGAVSGANVLTF
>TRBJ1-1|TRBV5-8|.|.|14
TGTGCCAGCAGCTTGGACAGGAGCTACACTGAAGCTTTCTTT
CASSLDRSYTEAFF
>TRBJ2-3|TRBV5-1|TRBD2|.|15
TGCGCCAGCAGCTTAGCGGGAGGGCCTACAGATACGCAGTATTTT
CASSLAGGPTDTQYF
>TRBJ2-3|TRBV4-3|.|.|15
TGCGCCAGCAGCCAAGAAGCAGGGACCACAGATACGCAGTATTTT
CASSQEAGTTDTQYF
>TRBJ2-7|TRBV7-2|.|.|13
TGTGCCAGCAGCTTATATAGCCCGTACGAGCAGTACTTC
CASSLYSPYEQYF
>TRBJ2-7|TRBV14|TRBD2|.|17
TGTGCCAGCAGCCAAGTCTGGACTAGCGGACCCTCCTACGAGCAGTACTTC
CASSQVWTSGPSYEQYF
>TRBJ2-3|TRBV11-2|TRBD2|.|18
TGTGCCAGCAGCTTAGGGACTAGCGGGAGAGTTCCAGCAGATACGCAGTATTTT
CASSLGTSGRVPADTQYF
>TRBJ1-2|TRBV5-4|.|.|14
TGTGCCAGCAGCTTGGGGGGGAATTACTATGGCTACACCTTC
CASSLGGNYYGYTF
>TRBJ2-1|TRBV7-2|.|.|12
TGTGCCAGCAGCTTAAACCCTAAGGAGCAGTTCTTC
CASSLNPKEQFF
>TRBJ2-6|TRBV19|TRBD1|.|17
TGTGCCAGTAGTAGCGGACAGGGAAGCTCTGGGGCCAACGTCCTGACTTTC
CASSSGQGSSGANVLTF
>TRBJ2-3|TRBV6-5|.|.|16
TGTGCCAGCAGTTGGACTCGAAGCACCATCACAGATACGCAGTATTTT
CASSWTRSTITDTQYF
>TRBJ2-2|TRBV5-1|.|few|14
TGCGCCAGCAGCCAACGGACAGAGGCCGGGGAGCTGTTTTTT
CASSQRTEAGELFF
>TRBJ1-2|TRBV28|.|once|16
TGTGCCAGCAGTTTGGGAGGGTCGGATATGCGATATGGCTACACCTTC
CASSLGGSDMRYGYTF
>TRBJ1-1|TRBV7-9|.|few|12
TGTGCCAGCAGCCGGGAGGGCCCCGGGGCTTTCTTT
CASSREGPGAFF
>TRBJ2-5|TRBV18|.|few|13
TGTGCCAGCTCACCACGCTCCAAAGAGACCCAGTACTTC
CASSPRSKETQYF
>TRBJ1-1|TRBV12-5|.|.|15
TGTGCTAGTGGTCAACGGACGGACTCGAACACTGAAGCTTTCTTT
CASGQRTDSNTEAFF
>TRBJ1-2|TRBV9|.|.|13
TGTGCCAGCAGCGTAGACAGTGGGGCCGGCTACACCTTC
CASSVDSGAGYTF
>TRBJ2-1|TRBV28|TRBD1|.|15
TGTGCCAGCAGTTTATACAGGGGCTCCTACAATGAGCAGTTCTTC
CASSLYRGSYNEQFF
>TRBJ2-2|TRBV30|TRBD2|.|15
TGTGCCTGGAGTGGCGCGGGAGGGCGGACCGGGGAGCTGTTTTTT
CAWSGAGGRTGELFF
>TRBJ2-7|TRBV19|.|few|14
TGTGCCAGTAGTCCCGGGCTCCCTGATTGGGAGCAGTACTTC
CASSPGLPDWEQYF
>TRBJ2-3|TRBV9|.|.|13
TGTGCCAGCAGCGCCTGGAGCTCAGATACGCAGTATTTT
CASSAWSSDTQYF
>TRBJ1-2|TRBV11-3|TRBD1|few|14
TGTGCCAGCAGCGAGCGGACAGGGAACTATGGCTACACCTTC
CASSERTGNYGYTF
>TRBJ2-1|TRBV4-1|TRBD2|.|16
TGCGCCAGCAGCCCGAGTCTAGCGGGAGATGGTAATGAGCAGTTCTTC
CASSPSLAGDGNEQFF
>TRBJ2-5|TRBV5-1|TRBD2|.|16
TGCGCCAGCAGCCCCCCGACTAGCGGGAGTAGTTGGACCCAGTACTTC
CASSPPTSGSSWTQYF
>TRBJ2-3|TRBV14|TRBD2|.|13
TGTGCCAGCAGCCAAGAACTAGCGGCTGAGCAGTATTTT
CASSQELAAEQYF
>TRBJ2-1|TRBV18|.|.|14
TGTGCCAGCTCGCCCGCCGGTTTTCGGGATGAGCAGTTCTTC
CASSPAGFRDEQFF
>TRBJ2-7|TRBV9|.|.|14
TGTGCCAGCAGCGCCGGACCGGTCTCCTACGAGCAGTACTTC
CASSAGPVSYEQYF